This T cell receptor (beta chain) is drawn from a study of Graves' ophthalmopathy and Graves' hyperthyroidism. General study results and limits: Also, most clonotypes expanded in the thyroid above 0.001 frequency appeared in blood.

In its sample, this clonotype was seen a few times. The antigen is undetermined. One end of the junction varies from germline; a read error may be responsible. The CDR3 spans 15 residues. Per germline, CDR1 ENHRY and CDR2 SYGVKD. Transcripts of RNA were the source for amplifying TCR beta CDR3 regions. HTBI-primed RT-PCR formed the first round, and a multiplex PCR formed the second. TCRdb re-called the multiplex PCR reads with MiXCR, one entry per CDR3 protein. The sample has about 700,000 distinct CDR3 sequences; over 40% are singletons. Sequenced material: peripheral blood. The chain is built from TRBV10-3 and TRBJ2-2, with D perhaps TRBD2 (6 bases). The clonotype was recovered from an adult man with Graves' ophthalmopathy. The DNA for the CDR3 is TGTGCCAGCAGTGAGTGGGGGGTCGGCACCGGGGAGCTGTTTTTT. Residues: CASSEWGVGTGELFF.